The source of this T cell receptor beta chain is a study of T cells in localized non-small cell lung cancer. Whole-study findings and limits: When the top 100 tumor clones were examined, a median 57 of them also appeared in the adjacent lung, which was paired and uninvolved. Higher T cell density in the blood was associated with longer overall survival, whereas higher adjacent-lung clonality associated with shorter survival. The highest T cell clonality was in uninvolved adjacent lung, above tumor. The tumor had only one region sequenced, so heterogeneity remains possible.

Generated by immunoSEQ multiplex PCR, the TCRdb table keeps only in-frame clones and is missing some. The data show 75,000 to 80,000 clones, around 90% seen once. Note on this clone: What it binds is not known.

Trimming removed 4 bases from V and 3 bases from J, with 7 bases in between. Germline loops: CDR1 SNHLY, CDR2 FYNNEI. The CDR3 contains 12 residues. The sequenced sample was peripheral blood, obtained before any cancer treatment. The J gene is TRBJ2-7, the V gene TRBV2; possibly TRBD1 for D (6 bases). This sequence originates from a woman aged 35 to 69 with stage I squamous cell lung carcinoma. This CDR3 reads CASSVQGYEQYF. The DNA for the CDR3 is TGTGCCAGCAGTGTACAGGGCTACGAGCAGTACTTC.